The 17 T cell receptor beta chains presented below share a single source sample, sequenced in a study of CD8+ T cells in alopecia areata. Treatment denoted: oral pan-JAK inhibitor, 5-10 mg twice daily. The sequencing template was cDNA reverse transcribed from extracted RNA. Some clones are missing from TCRdb's copy, which holds only in-frame ones; the method was immunoSEQ multiplex PCR. Of about 270,000 clones listed, around three fifths were seen once; the top ten hold 0.9% to 0.95%. The source was CD4+ T cells sorted from blood, collected around week 54, from a patient treated with tofacitinib. The source of these receptors is a human donor with alopecia areata.

Points on this clone: At the DNA level, this CDR3 is encoded by other sequences in the same sample as well. The chain has TRBV7-2 and TRBJ2-3; D is unclear. From germline, CDR1 is SGHTA and CDR2 FQGNSA. Trimming left V 5 bases short and J 2 bases short, with 8 bases between. The CDR3 runs to 13 residues. CDR3 loop: CASSPSFTDTQYF. The CDR3 region has the DNA TGTGCCAGCAGCCCCAGCTTCACAGATACGCAGTATTTT. Variable domain in full (rest from reference TRBV7-2 and TRBJ2-3): GAGVSQSPSNKVTEKGKDVELRCDPISGHTALYWYRQSLGQGLEFLIYFQGNSAPDKSGLPSDRFSAERTGGSVSTLTIQRTQQEDSAVYLCASSPSFTDTQYFGPGTRLTVL.

This clone has just a few counts. This chain joins TRBV4-2 and TRBJ2-2, with 7 bases lining up with TRBD1. CDR1 is LGHNA, CDR2 YNFKEQ, per germline. The CDR3 extends over 15 amino acids. J lost 3 bases, V lost 1 base, and 2 bases had no gene match. The CDR3 sequence is CASSQGDSDTGELFF. The CDR3 nucleotides read TGTGCCAGCAGCCAAGGGGACAGCGACACCGGGGAGCTGTTTTTT.

This clone was counted only a few times. The genes are TRBV4-2 and TRBJ1-2; D is ambiguous. CDR3 size: 13 residues. V was cut by 8 bases and J by 2 bases, with 12 bases left in between. Per germline, CDR1 LGHNA and CDR2 YNFKEQ. This CDR3 reads CASSHSVNYGYTF. The CDR3 region has the DNA TGTGCCAGCTCCCATTCCGTGAACTATGGCTACACCTTC.

This clone was picked up a small number of times. The V call is TRBV19, the J call TRBJ2-4; a weak D match, TRBD2 (5 bases). Germline V gene sequence: CDR1 LNHDA, CDR2 SQIVND (reference sequence). The germline V and J ends were trimmed by 6 bases and 1 base, with 7 bases remaining between them. The CDR3 has 13 amino acids. CDR3 amino acids: CASSPGAKNIQYF. The CDR3 DNA reads as TGTGCCAGTAGCCCGGGGGCCAAAAACATTCAGTACTTC. Full variable domain (missing parts from reference TRBV19 and TRBJ2-4): DGGITQSPKYLFRKEGQNVTLSCEQNLNHDAMYWYRQDPGQGLRLIYYSQIVNDFQKGDIAEGYSVSREKKESFPLTVTSAQKNPTAFYLCASSPGAKNIQYFGAGTRLSVL.

The chain uses TRBV2 and TRBJ1-2; tentatively, D is TRBD1 (5 bases). Germline V gives CDR1 SNHLY, CDR2 FYNNEI. The CDR3 covers 13 residues. V was shortened by 4 bases and J by 9 bases, with 15 bases between the two germline ends. This CDR3 reads CASSGDLPGSYTF. The CDR3 DNA follows: TGTGCCAGCAGTGGGGACCTCCCCGGGAGCTACACCTTC.

V usage is TRBV2 and J usage is TRBJ1-5; 9 nucleotides align to TRBD1. This CDR3 spans 12 amino acids. Germline V gives CDR1 SNHLY, CDR2 FYNNEI. J was trimmed by 6 bases and V by 8 bases; bases with no gene match: 2. CDR3 protein: CASGQGTQPQHF. The DNA of the CDR3 is TGTGCCAGCGGACAGGGGACTCAGCCCCAGCATTTT.

V usage is TRBV7-9 and J usage is TRBJ1-6, with a tentative D call TRBD1 (5 bases). The CDR3 contains 12 residues. V lost 5 bases, J lost 15 bases, and 14 bases lay in between. Germline V gene data show CDR1 as SEHNR and CDR2 as FQNEAQ (reference sequence). The CDR3 DNA is TGTGCCAGCAGCGGGGGAAAGCGCGGCCTCCACTTT. This gives the protein CASSGGKRGLHF.

The chain carries TRBV30 and TRBJ1-2; TRBD1 agrees at 8 bases. In germline, CDR1 is GTSNPN, CDR2 SVGIG (reference sequence). Trimming cost V 5 bases and J 1 base; bases outside gene matches: 6. The CDR3 is 14 amino acids. In DNA, the CDR3 is TGTGCCTGGCAAGACAGGGGTATTAACTATGGCTACACCTTC. This translates into CAWQDRGINYGYTF.

This rearrangement joins TRBV23-1 to TRBJ1-2; TRBD1 matches at 8 bases. TRBV23-1 is treated as an ORF (open reading frame) with a function not yet certain. Unmatched junction bases numbered 6, after V lost 4 bases and J lost 8 bases. The CDR3 totals 13 residues. The CDR3, as DNA: TGCGCCAGCAGTCTGGACAGGGACCGAGGCTACACCTTC. Protein: CASSLDRDRGYTF.

This clone was counted between two and nine times. The genes are TRBV7-9 and TRBJ2-3, with a possible D match to TRBD2 (6 bases). The CDR3 covers 17 residues. The ends were cut back, 5 bases at V and 0 bases at J, with 18 bases in the middle. Germline CDR1 is SEHNR and CDR2 is FQNEAQ (reference sequence). The CDR3 nucleotides are TGTGCCAGCAGCCCTCCGACGGGGGTAGCTAGCACAGATACGCAGTATTTT. Translated, it gives CASSPPTGVASTDTQYF.

This chain uses TRBV7-2 with TRBJ1-2; 7 bases align to TRBD1. This CDR3 is built from 14 residues. V shed 1 base, J shed 2 bases, and the junction held 1 base outside the gene matches. Germline lookup yields CDR1 SGHTA and CDR2 FQGNSA. The CDR3 bases are TGTGCCAGCAGCTTAGGGGGACAGAACTATGGCTACACCTTC. Translation gives CASSLGGQNYGYTF.

This clone was recorded a few times. The chain uses TRBV5-4 and TRBJ2-6; maybe TRBD2 (5 bases). Trimming took 1 base from V and 4 from J, leaving 15 bases between them. The CDR3 is 17 amino acids. CDR1 SGHNT and CDR2 YYREEE come from the germline V gene (reference sequence). This CDR3 is CASSLKRAGLGANVLTF. The CDR3 DNA follows: TGTGCCAGCAGCTTGAAGAGGGCAGGTTTAGGGGCCAACGTCCTGACTTTC.

In this sample, this clone turned up a few times. CDR3 region: CSVDGDEQFF. The CDR3 DNA is TGCAGCGTTGATGGCGATGAGCAGTTCTTC. J is TRBJ2-1 and V is TRBV29-1; no reliable D call. The germline CDR1 and CDR2 sequences are SQVTM and ANQGSEA. V lost 3 bases and J 8 bases, leaving 5 bases between the germline ends. CDR3 length: 10 amino acids.

The V and J genes are TRBV30 and TRBJ2-5; a possible D gene is TRBD2 (5 bases). This CDR3 is built from 14 residues. The V gene's germline CDR1 is GTSNPN and CDR2 SVGIG (reference sequence). Between the trimmed V and J ends, which lost 0 bases and 3 bases, there was a span of 11 bases. In DNA form, the CDR3 reads TGTGCCTGGAGTGTAGAGGGATGGGAAGAGACCCAGTACTTC. Amino acids: CAWSVEGWEETQYF. Full variable domain (remainder filled in from reference TRBV30 and TRBJ2-5): SQTIHQWPATLVQPVGSPLSLECTVEGTSNPNLYWYRQAAGRGLQLLFYSVGIGQISSEVPQNLSASRPQDRQFILSSKKLLLSDSGFYLCAWSVEGWEETQYFGPGTRLLVL.

The DNA of the CDR3 is TGTGCCAGCAGCCAAGATCGGGTGCGCCCGTGGGAGTATTTT. The encoded protein is CASSQDRVRPWEYF. V is TRBV4-2 and J is TRBJ2-3; D gene unclear. V dropped 0 bases and J dropped 13 bases, with 17 bases sitting between them. Germline V gives CDR1 LGHNA, CDR2 YNFKEQ. The length of the CDR3 is 14 residues.

V usage is TRBV30 and J usage is TRBJ2-7; either TRBD1 or TRBD2 may fit D (6 bases each). The germline V and J ends were trimmed by 2 bases and 3 bases, with 14 bases remaining between them. Germline CDR1 GTSNPN, CDR2 SVGIG (reference sequence). The CDR3 has 14 residues. CDR3 DNA: TGTGCCTGGAGTAAAGGAGGGGGAATCTACGAGCAGTACTTC. Translated, it gives CAWSKGGGIYEQYF.

V and J are TRBV5-1 and TRBJ1-6; D possibly corresponds to TRBD1 (6 bases). The V end lost 1 base, the J end lost 7 bases, and 15 bases lay between the germline ends. Germline assignment: CDR1 SGHRS and CDR2 YFSETQ. This CDR3 has 16 amino acids. CDR3 bases: TGCGCCAGCAGCTTGCCAGGGGAATTTGAGAATTCACCCCTCCACTTT. Translation gives CASSLPGEFENSPLHF.